This T cell receptor (beta chain) was retrieved from a study of control samples from healthy donors and cancer patients. The V end was cut by 4 bases, the J end by 0 bases, with 10 bases between. The CDR3 contains 15 residues. Germline values: CDR1 SNHLY, CDR2 FYNNEI. Assay used: immunoSEQ multiplex PCR; TCRdb lists only in-frame clones, some missing. The sample yields under 300,000 clones, over 75% seen once. J is TRBJ2-1 and V is TRBV2; no firm D call. The sample comprised PBMCs. The clonotype originates from a woman in her fifties or sixties with lung cancer. CDR3 DNA: TGTGCCAGCAGTGTAGGGCGGCACTCCTACAATGAGCAGTTCTTC. Amino acids: CASSVGRHSYNEQFF.